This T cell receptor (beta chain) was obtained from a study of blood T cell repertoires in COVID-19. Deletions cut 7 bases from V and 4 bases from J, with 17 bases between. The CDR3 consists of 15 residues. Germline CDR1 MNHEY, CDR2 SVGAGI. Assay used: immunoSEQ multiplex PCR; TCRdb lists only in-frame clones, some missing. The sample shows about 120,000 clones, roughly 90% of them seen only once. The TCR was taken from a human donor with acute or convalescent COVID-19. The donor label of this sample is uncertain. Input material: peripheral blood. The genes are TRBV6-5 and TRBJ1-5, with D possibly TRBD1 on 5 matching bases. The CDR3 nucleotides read TGTGCCAGCACCTCCAGCGGGGGAACAAATCAGCCCCAGCATTTT. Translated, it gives CASTSSGGTNQPQHF.